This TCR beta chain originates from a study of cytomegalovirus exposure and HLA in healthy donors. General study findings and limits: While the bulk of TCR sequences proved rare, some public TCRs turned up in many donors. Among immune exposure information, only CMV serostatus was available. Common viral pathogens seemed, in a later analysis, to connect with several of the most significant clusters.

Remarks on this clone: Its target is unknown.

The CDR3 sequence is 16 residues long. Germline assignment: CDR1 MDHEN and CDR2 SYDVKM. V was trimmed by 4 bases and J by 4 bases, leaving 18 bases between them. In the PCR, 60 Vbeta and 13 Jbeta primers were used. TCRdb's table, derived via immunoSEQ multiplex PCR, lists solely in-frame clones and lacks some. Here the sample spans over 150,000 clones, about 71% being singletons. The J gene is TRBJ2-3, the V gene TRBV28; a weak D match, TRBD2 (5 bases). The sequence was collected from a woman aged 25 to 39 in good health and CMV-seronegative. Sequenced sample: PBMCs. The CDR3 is CASSSNEGPQADTQYF. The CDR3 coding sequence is TGTGCCAGCAGTTCCAATGAGGGCCCCCAGGCAGATACGCAGTATTTT.